This is a list of T cell receptor beta chains from one sample in a study of CD8+CD57+ T cells in acquired aplastic anemia. Via MiXCR, TCRdb re-called the reads, giving one row per CDR3 protein. The sample consists of tens of thousands of distinct CDR3 sequences, about three quarters of them appearing once. The material sequenced was sorted CD4+, CD8+, or CD8+CD57+ T cells (not recorded which) from PBMCs. These receptor sequences come from a human donor with aplastic anemia. Each CDR3 is given with its conserved first and last residue. Fields, in order: V gene, clone size, J gene, D gene, CDR3 protein, CDR3 DNA. A D gene is named only where the DNA matches it firmly. Some rows mark clone size as missing; the rest say once, few, many or name a class of expanded clone.

TRBV4-1	once	TRBJ2-7	-	CASSQFFDTVSSYEQYF	TGCGCCAGCAGCCAATTCTTTGACACTGTTTCCTCCTACGAGCAGTACTTC
TRBV19	few	TRBJ2-1	-	CASSKGGEVNEQFF	TGTGCCAGTAGTAAAGGAGGCGAAGTGAATGAGCAGTTCTTC
TRBV7-9	few	TRBJ1-2	-	CASSLGQTYGYTF	TGTGCCAGCAGCTTAGGCCAGACCTATGGCTACACCTTC
TRBV11-2	-	TRBJ2-1	TRBD1	CASSLGGGLVEQFF	TGTGCCAGCAGCTTAGGAGGGGGCCTCGTTGAGCAGTTCTTC
TRBV7-8	few	TRBJ2-5	-	CASSLLPWGAQYQETQYF	TGTGCCAGCAGCTTACTCCCTTGGGGGGCTCAGTACCAAGAGACCCAGTACTTC
TRBV20-1	-	TRBJ2-5	-	CSASGGGQETQYF	TGCAGTGCTAGCGGAGGAGGCCAAGAGACCCAGTACTTC
TRBV5-4	-	TRBJ2-5	TRBD1	CASSGTGQEETQYF	TGTGCCAGCAGCGGAACCGGACAGGAAGAGACCCAGTACTTC
TRBV25-1	-	TRBJ2-1	-	CASSRMSSYNEQFF	TGTGCCAGCAGTAGGATGAGCTCCTACAATGAGCAGTTCTTC
TRBV30	-	TRBJ1-2	-	CAWSVLAGKNYGYTF	TGTGCCTGGAGTGTACTGGCAGGGAAAAACTATGGCTACACCTTC
TRBV29-1	-	TRBJ2-7	TRBD1	CSVGGTGGSYEQYF	TGCAGCGTTGGGGGGACAGGGGGCTCCTACGAGCAGTACTTC
TRBV27	-	TRBJ2-2	TRBD2	CASSLGTSGLNTGELFF	TGTGCCAGCAGTTTGGGGACTAGTGGGCTGAACACCGGGGAGCTGTTTTTT